This is a list of T cell receptor beta chains from one sample in a study of T-cell memory formation after mild COVID-19. TCRdb fed the 5' RACE reads into MiXCR, producing one record per CDR3 protein. The data contain around 300,000 distinct CDR3 sequences, over 7% of them singletons. Sample: PBMCs or a T cell subset sorted from them (not recorded which). These TCRs come from a man between 18 and 29 years old who had mild COVID-19 (a few samples of this study predate the infection). Cell type and time point are not known. Both conserved end residues are part of each CDR3. The D gene is left open where the match is weak. Rows may omit the clone size; those that give it use once, few, many or a size class.

J gene: TRBJ1-1; clone size: many; V gene: TRBV11-2; D gene: NA; CDR3 protein: CASTSGAGSAFF; CDR3 DNA: TGTGCCAGCACCTCGGGGGCGGGGTCGGCTTTCTTT
J gene: TRBJ1-2; clone size: few; V gene: TRBV7-9; D gene: TRBD1; CDR3 protein: CASSARTGVNYGYTF; CDR3 DNA: TGTGCCAGCAGCGCTCGGACAGGGGTTAACTATGGCTACACCTTC
J gene: TRBJ2-7; clone size: many; V gene: TRBV20-1; D gene: TRBD1; CDR3 protein: CSVQGQGAKNEQYF; CDR3 DNA: TGCAGTGTTCAGGGACAGGGGGCTAAGAACGAGCAGTACTTC
J gene: TRBJ1-2; clone size: NA; V gene: TRBV6-6; D gene: NA; CDR3 protein: CASRAQGSNYGYTF; CDR3 DNA: TGTGCCAGCAGGGCACAGGGCTCGAACTATGGCTACACCTTC
J gene: TRBJ2-5; clone size: many; V gene: TRBV5-1; D gene: TRBD2; CDR3 protein: CASSLAGLAEETQYF; CDR3 DNA: TGCGCCAGCAGCTTGGCCGGACTAGCGGAAGAGACCCAGTACTTC
J gene: TRBJ2-5; clone size: few; V gene: TRBV6-5; D gene: NA; CDR3 protein: CAIPRTAETQYF; CDR3 DNA: TGTGCCATCCCAAGGACCGCAGAGACCCAGTACTTC
J gene: TRBJ2-3; clone size: few; V gene: TRBV7-2; D gene: NA; CDR3 protein: CASSRPPRDTQYF; CDR3 DNA: TGTGCCAGCAGCAGACCGCCTAGGGATACGCAGTATTTT
J gene: TRBJ2-1; clone size: many; V gene: TRBV7-2; D gene: TRBD2; CDR3 protein: CASSSLGTSGVTYNEQFF; CDR3 DNA: TGTGCCAGCAGCTCCCTTGGGACTAGCGGGGTAACCTACAATGAGCAGTTCTTC
J gene: TRBJ2-2; clone size: NA; V gene: TRBV6-5; D gene: TRBD1; CDR3 protein: CASSKTGRLNTGELFF; CDR3 DNA: TGTGCCAGCAGCAAGACAGGGCGACTGAACACCGGGGAGCTGTTTTTT
J gene: TRBJ2-1; clone size: few; V gene: TRBV10-3; D gene: NA; CDR3 protein: CAISDRGRVSGQFF; CDR3 DNA: TGTGCCATCAGTGACAGGGGACGGGTCAGTGGGCAGTTCTTC
J gene: TRBJ2-1; clone size: many; V gene: TRBV29-1; D gene: NA; CDR3 protein: CSVWGGHGNEQFF; CDR3 DNA: TGCAGCGTTTGGGGGGGCCACGGGAATGAGCAGTTCTTC
J gene: TRBJ1-3; clone size: many; V gene: TRBV12-3/TRBV12-4; D gene: TRBD1; CDR3 protein: CASRSTGGGSGNTIYF; CDR3 DNA: TGTGCCAGCAGGTCCACAGGGGGTGGCTCTGGAAACACCATATATTTT
J gene: TRBJ1-6; clone size: NA; V gene: TRBV7-6; D gene: TRBD1; CDR3 protein: CASSARTGGSYNSPLHF; CDR3 DNA: TGTGCCAGCAGCGCTAGGACAGGCGGCTCCTATAATTCACCCCTCCACTTT
J gene: TRBJ1-1; clone size: few; V gene: TRBV27; D gene: NA; CDR3 protein: CASSFGRTMNTEAFF; CDR3 DNA: TGTGCCAGCAGTTTTGGACGGACCATGAACACTGAAGCTTTCTTT
J gene: TRBJ2-2; clone size: NA; V gene: TRBV6-6; D gene: NA; CDR3 protein: CASSYSTGTINTGELFF; CDR3 DNA: TGTGCCAGCAGTTACTCAACCGGGACCATCAACACCGGGGAGCTGTTTTTT
J gene: TRBJ1-1; clone size: many; V gene: TRBV4-1; D gene: NA; CDR3 protein: CASRVGKDTEAFF; CDR3 DNA: TGCGCCAGCAGGGTCGGGAAAGACACTGAAGCTTTCTTT
J gene: TRBJ1-3; clone size: few; V gene: TRBV4-3; D gene: NA; CDR3 protein: CASSQGGGGPGNTIYF; CDR3 DNA: TGCGCCAGCAGCCAAGGGGGAGGGGGGCCTGGAAACACCATATATTTT
J gene: TRBJ2-6; clone size: NA; V gene: TRBV12-3/TRBV12-4; D gene: NA; CDR3 protein: CASSPDIGSGANVLTF; CDR3 DNA: TGTGCCAGCAGTCCTGACATCGGCTCTGGGGCCAACGTCCTGACTTTC
J gene: TRBJ1-5; clone size: NA; V gene: TRBV7-2; D gene: NA; CDR3 protein: CASSQQGSGQPQHF; CDR3 DNA: TGTGCCAGCAGCCAACAGGGAAGCGGTCAGCCCCAGCATTTT
J gene: TRBJ2-2; clone size: NA; V gene: TRBV29-1; D gene: NA; CDR3 protein: CSGKQGANTGELFF; CDR3 DNA: TGCAGCGGGAAACAGGGAGCGAACACCGGGGAGCTGTTTTTT
J gene: TRBJ2-5; clone size: few; V gene: TRBV7-2; D gene: NA; CDR3 protein: CASSNSEGGSETQYF; CDR3 DNA: TGTGCCAGCAGCAATAGCGAGGGGGGCTCAGAGACCCAGTACTTC
J gene: TRBJ1-1; clone size: few; V gene: TRBV29-1; D gene: NA; CDR3 protein: CSVEGDIRMNTEAFF; CDR3 DNA: TGCAGCGTTGAAGGGGACATTAGGATGAACACTGAAGCTTTCTTT
J gene: TRBJ1-4; clone size: NA; V gene: TRBV9; D gene: NA; CDR3 protein: CASSVDTGTNEKLFF; CDR3 DNA: TGTGCCAGCAGCGTAGACACAGGGACTAATGAAAAACTGTTTTTT
J gene: TRBJ2-6; clone size: NA; V gene: TRBV24-1; D gene: NA; CDR3 protein: CATSEEGYSSGANVLTF; CDR3 DNA: TGTGCCACCAGTGAGGAAGGGTATAGCTCTGGGGCCAACGTCCTGACTTTC
J gene: TRBJ2-3; clone size: many; V gene: TRBV12-5; D gene: NA; CDR3 protein: CASGFRDTQYF; CDR3 DNA: TGTGCTAGTGGTTTCCGGGATACGCAGTATTTT
J gene: TRBJ1-1; clone size: few; V gene: TRBV7-3; D gene: NA; CDR3 protein: CASSLNLDTEAFF; CDR3 DNA: TGTGCCAGCAGCTTAAATTTGGACACTGAAGCTTTCTTT
J gene: TRBJ1-2; clone size: many; V gene: TRBV5-1; D gene: TRBD1; CDR3 protein: CASSSGLQGAYGYTF; CDR3 DNA: TGCGCCAGCAGCTCTGGGCTACAGGGGGCCTATGGCTACACCTTC
J gene: TRBJ1-5; clone size: few; V gene: TRBV27; D gene: NA; CDR3 protein: CASSLVGARQPQHF; CDR3 DNA: TGTGCCAGCAGTTTAGTGGGGGCACGGCAGCCCCAGCATTTT
J gene: TRBJ2-5; clone size: many; V gene: TRBV4-2; D gene: NA; CDR3 protein: CASSQDWDPETQYF; CDR3 DNA: TGTGCCAGCAGCCAAGATTGGGACCCAGAGACCCAGTACTTC
J gene: TRBJ1-1; clone size: NA; V gene: TRBV12-3/TRBV12-4; D gene: NA; CDR3 protein: CASTPRGVYTEAFF; CDR3 DNA: TGTGCCAGCACCCCGAGGGGGGTTTACACTGAAGCTTTCTTT
J gene: TRBJ2-5; clone size: few; V gene: TRBV20-1; D gene: TRBD1; CDR3 protein: CSALGQAVRTQYF; CDR3 DNA: TGCAGTGCTCTCGGACAGGCGGTTAGGACCCAGTACTTC
J gene: TRBJ2-2; clone size: few; V gene: TRBV5-1; D gene: NA; CDR3 protein: CASSSLFGPVGRDGELFF; CDR3 DNA: TGCGCCAGCAGCTCGCTTTTTGGGCCAGTCGGTCGGGACGGGGAGCTGTTTTTT
J gene: TRBJ1-4; clone size: many; V gene: TRBV24-1; D gene: NA; CDR3 protein: CATSDLGKLFF; CDR3 DNA: TGTGCCACCAGTGATTTGGGAAAACTGTTTTTT
J gene: TRBJ1-1; clone size: NA; V gene: TRBV6-5; D gene: NA; CDR3 protein: CASSLLSLPTNTEAFF; CDR3 DNA: TGTGCCAGCAGCCTTCTATCACTCCCAACGAACACTGAAGCTTTCTTT
J gene: TRBJ1-2; clone size: many; V gene: TRBV20-1; D gene: NA; CDR3 protein: CSARAGFSHYGYTF; CDR3 DNA: TGCAGTGCTAGAGCCGGGTTTAGTCACTATGGCTACACCTTC
J gene: TRBJ1-1; clone size: NA; V gene: TRBV5-6; D gene: NA; CDR3 protein: CASSPPGRLYTEAFF; CDR3 DNA: TGTGCCAGCAGCCCTCCGGGACGCTTGTACACTGAAGCTTTCTTT
J gene: TRBJ1-1; clone size: many; V gene: TRBV6-6; D gene: NA; CDR3 protein: CASSDRNTEAFF; CDR3 DNA: TGTGCCAGCAGTGACAGGAACACTGAAGCTTTCTTT
J gene: TRBJ2-1; clone size: few; V gene: TRBV5-1; D gene: TRBD1; CDR3 protein: CASSSGTEYNEQFF; CDR3 DNA: TGCGCCAGCAGCTCCGGGACAGAGTACAATGAGCAGTTCTTC
J gene: TRBJ2-3; clone size: few; V gene: TRBV4-3; D gene: NA; CDR3 protein: CASSHQKVTDTQYF; CDR3 DNA: TGCGCCAGCAGCCACCAAAAGGTCACAGATACGCAGTATTTT
J gene: TRBJ1-6; clone size: NA; V gene: TRBV3-1; D gene: TRBD1; CDR3 protein: CASSLTGGSPLHF; CDR3 DNA: TGTGCCAGCAGCCTCACAGGGGGCTCACCCCTCCACTTT
J gene: TRBJ2-2; clone size: NA; V gene: TRBV6-6; D gene: NA; CDR3 protein: CASSYIGQNTGELFF; CDR3 DNA: TGTGCCAGCAGTTACATCGGACAGAACACCGGGGAGCTGTTTTTT
J gene: TRBJ2-2; clone size: few; V gene: TRBV5-1; D gene: NA; CDR3 protein: CASSFIPTATGELFF; CDR3 DNA: TGCGCCAGCAGCTTTATACCGACAGCTACCGGGGAGCTGTTTTTT